The clone carrying this T cell receptor (beta chain) was detected ten times or more. Its specificity is unknown. Germline CDR1 and CDR2: SGHTA and FQGNSA. The CDR3 sequence is 15 residues long. V lost 1 base and J lost 5, with 12 bases in between. The data are from a study of T cell repertoires in cytomegalovirus infection. On the study more broadly: Both a matching HLA type and CMV infection were indicated by public TCR beta signatures.

Study-level points and caveats: Ex vivo, HLA-C-restricted CMV-specific TCR beta clonotypes prevailed over the rest of the response. Cumulative frequency of public TCR beta families picked out carriers of CMV plus the relevant HLA.

TCRdb called the reads again in MiXCR, with one record for every CDR3 protein. The repertoire includes 150,000 to 190,000 distinct CDR3 sequences, about a quarter of them detected once, and roughly 11% sits in the top ten. The V gene is TRBV7-2, the J gene TRBJ1-5; D not resolved. The TCR was taken from a human donor in good health (CMV status not recorded). Some clones in this sample may be carry-over from other donors' samples. The sequenced material came from PBMCs. CDR3 sequence reads: CASSLDRSAYQPQHF. CDR3 sequence (DNA): TGTGCCAGCAGCTTAGATAGGTCAGCGTATCAGCCCCAGCATTTT. The full variable domain, with the rest looked up from reference TRBV7-2 and TRBJ1-5, is GAGVSQSPSNKVTEKGKDVELRCDPISGHTALYWYRQSLGQGLEFLIYFQGNSAPDKSGLPSDRFSAERTGGSVSTLTIQRTQQEDSAVYLCASSLDRSAYQPQHFGDGTRLSIL.